These T cell receptor beta chains were read from a single sample in a study of cytomegalovirus exposure and HLA in healthy donors. Profiled with immunoSEQ multiplex PCR; TCRdb holds only in-frame clones, not every one. This repertoire includes 150,000 to 200,000 clones. Sequences were obtained from PBMCs. The receptors stem from a woman aged 18-35 years in good health and CMV-seropositive. The CDR3 runs from the conserved cysteine through the conserved F or W. The D gene is left open where the match is weak.

D gene,V gene,J gene,CDR3 protein,CDR3 DNA
TRBD2,TRBV6-6,TRBJ2-7,CASSYLAGYAYEQYF,TGTGCCAGCAGTTACTTAGCGGGATACGCCTACGAGCAGTACTTC
NA,TRBV15,TRBJ2-1,CATSPDRVASEQFF,TGTGCCACCAGCCCAGACCGGGTCGCCAGTGAGCAGTTCTTC
NA,TRBV18,TRBJ1-2,CASSPQGQYGYTF,TGTGCCAGCTCACCACAGGGGCAGTACGGCTACACCTTC
NA,TRBV5-1,TRBJ2-6,CASRTTFSGANVLTF,TGCGCCAGCAGGACAACCTTCTCTGGGGCCAACGTCCTGACTTTC
NA,TRBV2,TRBJ1-2,CASSDVAYYGYTF,TGTGCCAGCAGTGATGTGGCTTACTATGGCTACACCTTC
TRBD2,TRBV19,TRBJ2-2,CASSSGRNTGELFF,TGTGCCAGTAGTAGCGGGAGGAACACCGGGGAGCTGTTTTTT
NA,TRBV6-1,TRBJ1-5,CASRKTRDQPQHF,TGTGCCAGCAGGAAGACGAGGGATCAGCCCCAGCATTTT
TRBD2,TRBV5-1,TRBJ2-1,CASSRGTSGSYNEQFF,TGCGCCAGCAGCCGGGGGACTAGCGGCTCCTACAATGAGCAGTTCTTC
NA,TRBV4-1,TRBJ1-2,CASSHKTYYGYTF,TGCGCCAGCAGCCATAAGACTTACTATGGCTACACCTTC
TRBD2,TRBV4-2,TRBJ2-7,CASSQDGGTKLYEQYF,TGTGCCAGCAGCCAAGACGGAGGGACTAAGCTCTACGAGCAGTACTTC
NA,TRBV15,TRBJ1-5,CATSRPTGSAQPQHF,TGTGCCACCAGCAGACCCACAGGGTCGGCGCAGCCCCAGCATTTT
TRBD2,TRBV7-2,TRBJ2-2,CASSPEAGGPGGELFF,TGTGCCAGCAGCCCCGAAGCGGGAGGGCCCGGCGGGGAGCTGTTTTTT
NA,TRBV5-8,TRBJ1-1,CATLPGNTEAFF,TGTGCCACCCTTCCCGGGAACACTGAAGCTTTCTTT
TRBD1,TRBV5-1,TRBJ2-5,CASGQGSETQYF,TGCGCCAGCGGACAGGGTTCAGAGACCCAGTACTTC
TRBD1,TRBV11-3,TRBJ2-5,CASSKGAETQYF,TGTGCCAGCAGCAAGGGGGCAGAGACCCAGTACTTC
TRBD2,TRBV7-9,TRBJ2-3,CASSILLAGHTDTQYF,TGTGCCAGCAGCATACTCTTAGCGGGGCACACAGATACGCAGTATTTT
TRBD1,TRBV7-8,TRBJ1-2,CASSLAGTGVGGYTF,TGTGCCAGCAGCTTAGCGGGGACAGGGGTTGGTGGCTACACCTTC
NA,TRBV10-1,TRBJ1-2,CASSGFVETDRIYGYTF,TGCGCCAGCAGTGGTTTTGTAGAGACGGACAGAATCTATGGCTACACCTTC
TRBD2,TRBV11-3,TRBJ2-1,CASSLTHSLAGVSYNEQFF,TGTGCCAGCAGCTTAACCCATTCGCTAGCGGGAGTATCCTACAATGAGCAGTTCTTC
NA,TRBV7-2,TRBJ1-6,CASSLVGRVVYSPLHF,TGTGCCAGCAGCTTAGTAGGCCGGGTGGTCTATTCACCCCTCCACTTT
TRBD1,TRBV10-3,TRBJ1-3,CAISGTGLGNTIYF,TGTGCCATCAGTGGGACAGGGCTGGGAAACACCATATATTTT
NA,TRBV9,TRBJ2-6,CASSLLGPGANVLTF,TGTGCCAGCAGCCTTCTGGGGCCTGGGGCCAACGTCCTGACTTTC
NA,TRBV7-9,TRBJ2-3,CASSRTVDTQYF,TGTGCCAGCAGCCGGACAGTAGATACGCAGTATTTT
NA,TRBV29-1,TRBJ2-3,CSVEGARAGSTDTQYF,TGCAGCGTTGAAGGGGCGAGGGCAGGTAGCACAGATACGCAGTATTTT
TRBD2,TRBV4-1,TRBJ2-1,CASSQMGGRAYNEQFF,TGCGCCAGCAGCCAGATGGGCGGGAGGGCCTACAATGAGCAGTTCTTC
TRBD1,TRBV18,TRBJ2-7,CASSSRQGTDEQYF,TGTGCCAGCTCATCGCGACAGGGTACCGACGAGCAGTACTTC
TRBD2,TRBV5-1,TRBJ2-7,CASSSGGSSYEQYF,TGCGCCAGCAGTAGCGGGGGCTCCTCCTACGAGCAGTACTTC